Detailed here is one T cell receptor beta chain. This entry belongs to a study of blood T cell repertoires in COVID-19. About the study: There were acute and convalescent COVID-19 samples, and they came from the United States, Italy and Spain. T cells, B-cell-depleted T cells, or PBMCs provided the cDNA or gDNA that served as material.

Germline CDR1 is DFQATT and CDR2 is SNEGSKA (reference sequence). This CDR3 comprises 16 residues. V was pared by 3 bases and J by 0 bases, with 12 bases between. In the authors' methods: Nucleated cell counts were estimated from reference gene primer amplification. Using immunoSEQ multiplex PCR, the repertoire was profiled, and TCRdb retains in-frame clones only, with some absent. Clone size and V and J calls were adopted from that table, with D and trimming inferred from the DNA. Of 30,000 to 40,000 clones listed, about 94% are singletons. The sequence was obtained from a human donor in a cohort sampled during active COVID-19. V and J are TRBV20-1 and TRBJ1-6, with D possibly TRBD1 on 5 matching bases. Specimen: peripheral blood. In DNA form, the CDR3 reads TGCAGTGCTAGTTGGGTCGGGGGCTCCTATAATTCACCCCTCCACTTT. Protein: CSASWVGGSYNSPLHF.